This TCR beta chain was documented in a study of cytomegalovirus exposure and HLA in healthy donors. The PCR ran on 60 Vbeta and 13 Jbeta primers. The method was immunoSEQ multiplex PCR; TCRdb's version includes in-frame clones alone and lacks a portion of them. The sample has around 160,000 clones; roughly 80% are singletons. This CDR3 is built from 13 residues. CDR1 is SGHTA, CDR2 FQGTGA, per germline. The ends lost 5 bases at V and 9 bases at J; junction bases unmatched: 5. The sequenced sample consisted of PBMCs. V is TRBV7-3 and J is TRBJ2-1, with 9 bases that match TRBD1. The TCR originated in a woman aged 40 to 50 in good health and CMV-seropositive. The CDR3 region is CASSEGTGIEQFF. Written as DNA, the CDR3 is TGTGCCAGCAGCGAAGGGACAGGGATTGAGCAGTTCTTC.